Detailed here is one T cell receptor (beta chain). Its target is unknown. This entry is derived from a study of shared clonotypes between healthy human individuals. Study-level background: There were three CD4 naive, three CD4 memory, two CD8 naive and one CD8 memory plates per donor. Overall study findings and caveats: It was the non-shared clonotypes that had lower generation probabilities than clonotypes shared by all four donors. Across a handful of donors, naive CD4 shared roughly 5%, naive CD8 less than 4%, memory CD4 approximately 2.5%, memory CD8 about 0.4%.

Trimming removed 4 bases at V and 2 bases at J, with 12 bases between. The CDR3 has 14 residues. CDR1 SGHNT and CDR2 YENEEA come from the germline V gene. Terminally differentiated effector memory CD45RA+ cells were excluded by CCR7 positive selection of CD45RO-negative cells. The donor population consisted of healthy HIV-negative adults with no recent acute infections or vaccinations. Method: immunoSEQ multiplex PCR; TCRdb's copy keeps in-frame clones and lacks some. There are more than 600,000 clones in the sample; under 95% occur only once, and about 24% lies in the top ten. The sequenced sample was naive CD8+ T cells sorted from blood. The chain uses TRBV11-3 and TRBJ2-7, with D possibly TRBD2 on 6 matching bases. The clonotype originates from a man in his thirties or forties in good health. The CDR3 protein is CASSSGGPPYEQYF. The CDR3 DNA reads TGTGCCAGCAGCTCCGGAGGGCCGCCCTACGAGCAGTACTTC.